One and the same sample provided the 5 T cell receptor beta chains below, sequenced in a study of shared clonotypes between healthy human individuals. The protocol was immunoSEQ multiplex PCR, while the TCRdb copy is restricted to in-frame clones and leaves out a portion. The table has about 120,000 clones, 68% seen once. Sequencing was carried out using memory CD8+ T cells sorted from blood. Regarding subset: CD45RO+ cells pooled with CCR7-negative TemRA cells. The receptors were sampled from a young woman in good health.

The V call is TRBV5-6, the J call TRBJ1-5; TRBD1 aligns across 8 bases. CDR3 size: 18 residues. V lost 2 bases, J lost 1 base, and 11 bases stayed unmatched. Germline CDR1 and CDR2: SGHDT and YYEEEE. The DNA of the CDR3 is TGTGCCAGCAGCTTTCGTCTTCAGGGGGCTAGGAGCAATCAGCCCCAGCATTTT. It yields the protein CASSFRLQGARSNQPQHF.

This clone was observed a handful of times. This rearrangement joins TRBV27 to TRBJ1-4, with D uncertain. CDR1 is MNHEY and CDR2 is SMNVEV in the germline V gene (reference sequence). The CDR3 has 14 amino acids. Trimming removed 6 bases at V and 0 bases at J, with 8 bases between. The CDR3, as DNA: TGTGCCAGCAGCTTAATTGCAACTAATGAAAAACTGTTTTTT. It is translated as CASSLIATNEKLFF.

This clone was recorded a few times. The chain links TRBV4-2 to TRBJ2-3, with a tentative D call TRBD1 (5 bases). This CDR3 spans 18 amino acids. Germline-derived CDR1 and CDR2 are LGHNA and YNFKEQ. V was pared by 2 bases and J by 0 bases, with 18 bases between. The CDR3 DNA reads TGTGCCAGCAGCCAACAGGACACTTCTACCTCTAGCACAGATACGCAGTATTTT. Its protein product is CASSQQDTSTSSTDTQYF.

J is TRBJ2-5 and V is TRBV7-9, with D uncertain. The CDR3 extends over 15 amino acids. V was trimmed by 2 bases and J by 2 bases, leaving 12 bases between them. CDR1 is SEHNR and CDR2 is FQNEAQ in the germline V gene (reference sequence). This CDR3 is CASSLYAPKQETQYF. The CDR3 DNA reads TGTGCCAGCAGCTTATATGCCCCCAAGCAAGAGACCCAGTACTTC.

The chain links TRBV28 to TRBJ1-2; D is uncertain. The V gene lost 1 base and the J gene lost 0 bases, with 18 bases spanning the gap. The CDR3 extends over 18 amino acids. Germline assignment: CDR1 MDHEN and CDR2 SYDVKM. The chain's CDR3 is CASSLLPRHHLANYGYTF. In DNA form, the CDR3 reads TGTGCCAGCAGTTTATTGCCTAGGCACCACCTTGCTAACTATGGCTACACCTTC.